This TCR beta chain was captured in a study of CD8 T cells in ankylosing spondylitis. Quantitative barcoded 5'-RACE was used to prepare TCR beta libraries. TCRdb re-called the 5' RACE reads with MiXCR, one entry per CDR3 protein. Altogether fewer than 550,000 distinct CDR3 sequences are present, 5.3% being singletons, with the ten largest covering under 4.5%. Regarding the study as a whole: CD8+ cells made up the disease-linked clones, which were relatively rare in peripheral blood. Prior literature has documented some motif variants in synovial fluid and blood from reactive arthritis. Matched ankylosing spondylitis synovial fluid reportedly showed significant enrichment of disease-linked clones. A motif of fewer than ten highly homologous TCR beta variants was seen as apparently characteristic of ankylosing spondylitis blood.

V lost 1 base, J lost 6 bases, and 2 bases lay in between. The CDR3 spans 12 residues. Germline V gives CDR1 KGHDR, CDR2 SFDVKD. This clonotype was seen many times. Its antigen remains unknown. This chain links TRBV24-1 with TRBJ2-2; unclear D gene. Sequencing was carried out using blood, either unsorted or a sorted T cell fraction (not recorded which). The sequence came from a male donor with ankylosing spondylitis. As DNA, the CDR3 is TGTGCCACCAGTGATTTCGCCGGGGAGCTGTTTTTT. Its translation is CATSDFAGELFF.